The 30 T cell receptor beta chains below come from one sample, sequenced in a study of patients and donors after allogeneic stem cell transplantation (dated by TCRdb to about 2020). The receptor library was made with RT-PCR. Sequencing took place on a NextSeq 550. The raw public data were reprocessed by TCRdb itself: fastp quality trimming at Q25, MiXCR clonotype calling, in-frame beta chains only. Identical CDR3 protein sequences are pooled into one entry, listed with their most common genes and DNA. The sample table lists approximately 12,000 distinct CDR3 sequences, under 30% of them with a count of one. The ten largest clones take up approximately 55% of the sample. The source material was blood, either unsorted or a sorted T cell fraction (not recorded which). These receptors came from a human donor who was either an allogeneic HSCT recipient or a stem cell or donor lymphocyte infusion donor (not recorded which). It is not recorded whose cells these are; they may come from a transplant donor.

The CDR3 sequence: CASSSGYEQFF. The CDR3 nucleotides are TGTGCCAGCAGTTCGGGTTATGAGCAGTTCTTC. V usage is TRBV12-3 or TRBV12-4 and J usage is TRBJ2-1, with D unresolved. The CDR3 spans 11 residues. V shed 4 bases and J shed 8 bases, with 6 bases lying between them.

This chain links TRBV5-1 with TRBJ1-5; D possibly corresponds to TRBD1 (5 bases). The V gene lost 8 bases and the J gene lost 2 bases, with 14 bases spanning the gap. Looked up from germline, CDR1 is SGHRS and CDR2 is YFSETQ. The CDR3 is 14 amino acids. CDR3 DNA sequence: TGCGCCAGTAACCCGAGGGGCGGCAATCAGCCCCAGCATTTT. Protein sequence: CASNPRGGNQPQHF. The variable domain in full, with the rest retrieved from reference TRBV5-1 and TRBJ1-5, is KAGVTQTPRYLIKTRGQQVTLSCSPISGHRSVSWYQQTPGQGLQFLFEYFSETQRNKGNFPGRFSGRQFSNSRSEMNVSTLELGDSALYLCASNPRGGNQPQHFGDGTRLSIL.

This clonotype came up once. As DNA, the CDR3 is TGTGCCAGCAGTCTAAGACAGGGGGCCGATGGCTACACCTTC. The encoded protein is CASSLRQGADGYTF. The V and J genes are TRBV27 and TRBJ1-2; 10 bases are shared with TRBD1. The CDR3 spans 14 residues. Germline CDR1 reads MNHEY; CDR2 reads SMNVEV (reference sequence). With 5 bases clipped from V and 6 bases from J, the junction kept 6 bases outside the gene matches.

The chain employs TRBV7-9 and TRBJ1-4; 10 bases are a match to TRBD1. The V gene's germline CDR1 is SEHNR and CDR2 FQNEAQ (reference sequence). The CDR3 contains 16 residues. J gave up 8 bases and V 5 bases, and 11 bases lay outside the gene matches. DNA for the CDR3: TGTGCCAGCAGCCCAGAGATGACAGGGGGCCGGGAAAAACTGTTTTTT. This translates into CASSPEMTGGREKLFF.

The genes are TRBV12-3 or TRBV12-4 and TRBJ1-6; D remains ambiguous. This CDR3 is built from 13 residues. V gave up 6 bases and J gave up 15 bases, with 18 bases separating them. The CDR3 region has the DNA TGTGCCAGCAGCCCTTCCTACATCGGTCACCTCCACTTT. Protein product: CASSPSYIGHLHF.

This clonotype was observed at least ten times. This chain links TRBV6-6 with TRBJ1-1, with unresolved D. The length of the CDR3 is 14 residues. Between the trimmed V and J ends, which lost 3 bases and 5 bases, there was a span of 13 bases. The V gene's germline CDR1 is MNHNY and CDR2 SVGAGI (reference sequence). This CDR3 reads CASSYRPEGTEAFF. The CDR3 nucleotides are TGTGCCAGCAGTTATCGGCCAGAAGGGACTGAAGCTTTCTTT.

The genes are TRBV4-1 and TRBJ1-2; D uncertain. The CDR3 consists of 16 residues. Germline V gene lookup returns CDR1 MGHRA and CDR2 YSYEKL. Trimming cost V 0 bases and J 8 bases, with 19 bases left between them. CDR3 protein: CASSQEVRRPGNGYTF. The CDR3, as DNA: TGCGCCAGCAGCCAAGAGGTTCGGAGACCGGGTAACGGCTACACCTTC.

The CDR3 bases are TGTGCCAGCAGTTTCAAGCACTGGAACACCGGGGAGCTGTTTTTT. This encodes CASSFKHWNTGELFF. The rearrangement uses TRBV6-2 or TRBV6-3 and TRBJ2-2; unclear D gene. The CDR3 covers 15 residues. V lost 4 bases and J lost 1, with 10 bases in between. Germline V lookup: CDR1 MNHEY, CDR2 SVGEGT.

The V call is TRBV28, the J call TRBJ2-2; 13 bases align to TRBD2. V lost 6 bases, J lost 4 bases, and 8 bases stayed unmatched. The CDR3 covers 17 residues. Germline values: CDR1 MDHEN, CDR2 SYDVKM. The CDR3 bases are TGTGCCAGCAGAAAACTAGCGGGAGGGCCGGGCACCGGGGAGCTGTTTTTT. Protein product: CASRKLAGGPGTGELFF. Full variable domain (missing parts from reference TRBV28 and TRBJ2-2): DVKVTQSSRYLVKRTGEKVFLECVQDMDHENMFWYRQDPGLGLRLIYFSYDVKMKEKGDIPEGYSVSREKKERFSLILESASTNQTSMYLCASRKLAGGPGTGELFFGEGSRLTVL.

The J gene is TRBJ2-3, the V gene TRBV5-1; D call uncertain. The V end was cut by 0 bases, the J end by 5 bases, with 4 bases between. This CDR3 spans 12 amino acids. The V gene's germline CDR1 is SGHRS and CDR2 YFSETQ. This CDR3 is CASSLGGDTQYF. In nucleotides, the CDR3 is TGCGCCAGCAGCTTGGGCGGAGATACGCAGTATTTT.

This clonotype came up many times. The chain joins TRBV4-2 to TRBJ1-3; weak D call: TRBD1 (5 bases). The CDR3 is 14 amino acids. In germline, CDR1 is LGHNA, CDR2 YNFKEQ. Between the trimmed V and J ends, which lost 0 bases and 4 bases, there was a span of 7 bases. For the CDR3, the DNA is TGTGCCAGCAGCCAAGAGCAGGGAGGAAACACCATATATTTT. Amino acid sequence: CASSQEQGGNTIYF.

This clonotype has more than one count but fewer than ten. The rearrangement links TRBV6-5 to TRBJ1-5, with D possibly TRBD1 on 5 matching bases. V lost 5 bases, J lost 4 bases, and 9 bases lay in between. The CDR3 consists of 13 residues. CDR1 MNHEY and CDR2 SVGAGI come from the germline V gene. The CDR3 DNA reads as TGTGCCAGCAGTCAGGGCAGTAATCAGCCCCAGCATTTT. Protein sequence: CASSQGSNQPQHF.

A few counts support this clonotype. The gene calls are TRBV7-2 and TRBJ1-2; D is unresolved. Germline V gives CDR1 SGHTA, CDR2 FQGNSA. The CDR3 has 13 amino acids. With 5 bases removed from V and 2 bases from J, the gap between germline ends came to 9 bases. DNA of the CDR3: TGTGCCAGCAGCGGGGTAGGGAACTATGGCTACACCTTC. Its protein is CASSGVGNYGYTF.

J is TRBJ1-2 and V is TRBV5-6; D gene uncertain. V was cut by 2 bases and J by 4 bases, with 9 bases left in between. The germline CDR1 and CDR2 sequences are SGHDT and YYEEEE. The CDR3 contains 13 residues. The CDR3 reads CASSFRAGYGYTF. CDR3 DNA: TGTGCCAGCAGCTTTCGGGCAGGCTATGGCTACACCTTC.

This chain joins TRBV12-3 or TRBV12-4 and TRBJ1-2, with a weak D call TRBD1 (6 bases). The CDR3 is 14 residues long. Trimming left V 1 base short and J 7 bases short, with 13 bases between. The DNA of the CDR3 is TGTGCCAGCAGTTTAGGGACGGGGGCGTTTGGCTACACCTTC. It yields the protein CASSLGTGAFGYTF.

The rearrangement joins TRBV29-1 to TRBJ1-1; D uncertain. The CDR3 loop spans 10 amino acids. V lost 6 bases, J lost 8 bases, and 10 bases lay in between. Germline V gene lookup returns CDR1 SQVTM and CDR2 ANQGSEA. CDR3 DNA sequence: TGCAGCGTGGCGGGGTACGAAGCTTTCTTT. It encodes CSVAGYEAFF.

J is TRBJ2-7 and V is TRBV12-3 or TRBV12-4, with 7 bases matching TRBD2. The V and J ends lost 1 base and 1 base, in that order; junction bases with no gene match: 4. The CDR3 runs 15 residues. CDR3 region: CASSLGAGASYEQYF. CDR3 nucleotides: TGTGCCAGCAGTTTAGGGGCGGGAGCATCCTACGAGCAGTACTTC.

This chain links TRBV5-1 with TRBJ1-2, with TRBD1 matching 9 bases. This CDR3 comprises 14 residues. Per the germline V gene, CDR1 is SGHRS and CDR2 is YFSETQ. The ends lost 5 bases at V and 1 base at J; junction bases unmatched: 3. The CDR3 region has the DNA TGCGCCAGCAGTCAGACAGGGGGTAACTATGGCTACACCTTC. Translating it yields CASSQTGGNYGYTF.

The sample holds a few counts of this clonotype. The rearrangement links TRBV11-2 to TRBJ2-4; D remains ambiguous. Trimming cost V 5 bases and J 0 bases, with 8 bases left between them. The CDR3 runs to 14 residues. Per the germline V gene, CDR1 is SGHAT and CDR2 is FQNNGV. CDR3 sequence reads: CASSPRIAKNIQYF. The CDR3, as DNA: TGTGCCAGCAGCCCGCGGATAGCCAAAAACATTCAGTACTTC.

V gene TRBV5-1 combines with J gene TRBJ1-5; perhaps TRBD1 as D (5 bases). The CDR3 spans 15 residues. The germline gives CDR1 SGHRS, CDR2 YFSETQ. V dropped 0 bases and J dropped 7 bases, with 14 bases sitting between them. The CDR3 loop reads CASSLGSGGNQPQHF. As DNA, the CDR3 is TGCGCCAGCAGCTTGGGGTCGGGGGGAAACCAGCCCCAGCATTTT. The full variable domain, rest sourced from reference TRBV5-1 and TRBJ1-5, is KAGVTQTPRYLIKTRGQQVTLSCSPISGHRSVSWYQQTPGQGLQFLFEYFSETQRNKGNFPGRFSGRQFSNSRSEMNVSTLELGDSALYLCASSLGSGGNQPQHFGDGTRLSIL.

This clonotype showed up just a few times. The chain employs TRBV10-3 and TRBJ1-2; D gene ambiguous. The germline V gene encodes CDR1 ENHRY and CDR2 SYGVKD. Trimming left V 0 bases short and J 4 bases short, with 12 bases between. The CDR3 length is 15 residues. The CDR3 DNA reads TGTGCCATCAGTGAGTCACCTGATGGTGGCTATGGCTACACCTTC. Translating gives CAISESPDGGYGYTF.

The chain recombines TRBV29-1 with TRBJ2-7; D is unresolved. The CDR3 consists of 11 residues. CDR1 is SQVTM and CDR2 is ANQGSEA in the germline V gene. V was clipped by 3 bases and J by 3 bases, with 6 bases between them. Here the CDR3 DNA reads TGCAGCGTTGATTGGGGCTACGAGCAGTACTTC. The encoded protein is CSVDWGYEQYF.

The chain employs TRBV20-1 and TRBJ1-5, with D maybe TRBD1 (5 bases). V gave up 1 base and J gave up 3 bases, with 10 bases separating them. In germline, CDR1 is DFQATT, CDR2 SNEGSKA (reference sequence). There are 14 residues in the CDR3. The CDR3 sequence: CSARGGAPNQPQHF. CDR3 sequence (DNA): TGCAGTGCTAGAGGTGGGGCACCCAATCAGCCCCAGCATTTT.

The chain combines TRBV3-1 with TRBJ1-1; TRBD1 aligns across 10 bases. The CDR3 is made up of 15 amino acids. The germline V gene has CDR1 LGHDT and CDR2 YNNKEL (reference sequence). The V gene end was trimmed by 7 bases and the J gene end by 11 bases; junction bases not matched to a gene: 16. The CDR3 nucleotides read TGTGCCAGCAACCCCGGGACAGGGGCGAAAGCGGGCGCTTTCTTT. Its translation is CASNPGTGAKAGAFF.

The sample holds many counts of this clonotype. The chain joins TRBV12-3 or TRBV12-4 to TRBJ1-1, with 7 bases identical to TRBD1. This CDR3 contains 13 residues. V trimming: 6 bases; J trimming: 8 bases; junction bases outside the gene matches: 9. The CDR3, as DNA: TGTGCCAGCAGCCGCGGGACAGTCGAAGAAGCTTTCTTT. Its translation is CASSRGTVEEAFF.

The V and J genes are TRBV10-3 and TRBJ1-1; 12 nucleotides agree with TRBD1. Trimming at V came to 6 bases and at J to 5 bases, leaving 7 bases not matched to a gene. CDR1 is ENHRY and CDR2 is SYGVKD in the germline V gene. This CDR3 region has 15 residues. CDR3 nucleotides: TGTGCCATCAGGGGACAGGGGGCGCCTGGAACTGAAGCTTTCTTT. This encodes CAIRGQGAPGTEAFF.

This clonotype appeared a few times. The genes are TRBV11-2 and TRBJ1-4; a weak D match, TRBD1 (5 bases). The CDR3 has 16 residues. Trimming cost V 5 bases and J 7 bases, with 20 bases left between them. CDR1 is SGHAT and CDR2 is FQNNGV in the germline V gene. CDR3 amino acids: CASSLRVERVREKLFF. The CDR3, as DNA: TGTGCCAGCAGCCTCAGGGTGGAAAGGGTGCGTGAAAAACTGTTTTTT.

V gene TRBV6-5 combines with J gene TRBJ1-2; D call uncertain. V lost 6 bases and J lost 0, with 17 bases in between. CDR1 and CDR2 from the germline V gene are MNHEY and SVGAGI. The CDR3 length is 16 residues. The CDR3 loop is CASSHPPGMANYGYTF. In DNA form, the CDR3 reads TGTGCCAGCAGCCACCCCCCGGGGATGGCTAACTATGGCTACACCTTC.

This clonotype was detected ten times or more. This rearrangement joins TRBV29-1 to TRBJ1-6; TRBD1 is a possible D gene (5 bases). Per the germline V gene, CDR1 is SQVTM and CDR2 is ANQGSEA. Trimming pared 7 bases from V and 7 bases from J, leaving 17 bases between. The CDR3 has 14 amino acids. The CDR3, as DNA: TGCAGCGCTGGCGCCGGGACGGCGAATTCACCCCTCCACTTT. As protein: CSAGAGTANSPLHF.

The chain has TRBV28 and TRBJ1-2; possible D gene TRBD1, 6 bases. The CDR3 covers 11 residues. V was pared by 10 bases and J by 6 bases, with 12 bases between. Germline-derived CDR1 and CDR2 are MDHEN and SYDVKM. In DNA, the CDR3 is TGTGCCACCCGGACAGCGAATGGCTACACCTTC. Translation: CATRTANGYTF.